This TCR beta chain was retrieved from a study of Ad26.COV2.S vaccination and SARS-CoV-2 variants. Turning to the study itself: Participant was drawn from the COV1001 Ad26.COV2.S trial arm. Intramuscularly, Ad26.COV2.S was given either once or twice, 56 days apart.

Treatment given: about 20 received Ad26.COV2.S at low or high dose, single or two shots; about 5 received placebo; per-sample allocation not given. Sample collection was performed on day 63 after the first vaccine or placebo injection. The CDR3 extends over 13 amino acids. CDR1 and CDR2 (germline): SGHTA, FQGNSA. Deletions cut 4 bases from V and 6 bases from J, with 10 bases between. Using immunoSEQ multiplex PCR, the repertoire was profiled, and TCRdb retains in-frame clones only, with some absent. In the table there are fewer than 900,000 clones, roughly 90% of which are singletons. The rearrangement links TRBV7-2 to TRBJ2-1; D tentatively reads TRBD1 or TRBD2 (5 bases each). The TCR was taken from a person between 18 and 65 years old who received the Ad26.COV2.S COVID-19 vaccine or a placebo. The source was peripheral blood, collected in a trial of Ad26.COV2.S vaccine versus placebo. CDR3 nucleotide sequence: TGTGCCAGCAGCTGGGGGACGGGCAATGAGCAGTTCTTC. This codes for CASSWGTGNEQFF. The whole variable domain, filled in from reference TRBV7-2 and TRBJ2-1, reads GAGVSQSPSNKVTEKGKDVELRCDPISGHTALYWYRQSLGQGLEFLIYFQGNSAPDKSGLPSDRFSAERTGGSVSTLTIQRTQQEDSAVYLCASSWGTGNEQFFGPGTRLTVL.